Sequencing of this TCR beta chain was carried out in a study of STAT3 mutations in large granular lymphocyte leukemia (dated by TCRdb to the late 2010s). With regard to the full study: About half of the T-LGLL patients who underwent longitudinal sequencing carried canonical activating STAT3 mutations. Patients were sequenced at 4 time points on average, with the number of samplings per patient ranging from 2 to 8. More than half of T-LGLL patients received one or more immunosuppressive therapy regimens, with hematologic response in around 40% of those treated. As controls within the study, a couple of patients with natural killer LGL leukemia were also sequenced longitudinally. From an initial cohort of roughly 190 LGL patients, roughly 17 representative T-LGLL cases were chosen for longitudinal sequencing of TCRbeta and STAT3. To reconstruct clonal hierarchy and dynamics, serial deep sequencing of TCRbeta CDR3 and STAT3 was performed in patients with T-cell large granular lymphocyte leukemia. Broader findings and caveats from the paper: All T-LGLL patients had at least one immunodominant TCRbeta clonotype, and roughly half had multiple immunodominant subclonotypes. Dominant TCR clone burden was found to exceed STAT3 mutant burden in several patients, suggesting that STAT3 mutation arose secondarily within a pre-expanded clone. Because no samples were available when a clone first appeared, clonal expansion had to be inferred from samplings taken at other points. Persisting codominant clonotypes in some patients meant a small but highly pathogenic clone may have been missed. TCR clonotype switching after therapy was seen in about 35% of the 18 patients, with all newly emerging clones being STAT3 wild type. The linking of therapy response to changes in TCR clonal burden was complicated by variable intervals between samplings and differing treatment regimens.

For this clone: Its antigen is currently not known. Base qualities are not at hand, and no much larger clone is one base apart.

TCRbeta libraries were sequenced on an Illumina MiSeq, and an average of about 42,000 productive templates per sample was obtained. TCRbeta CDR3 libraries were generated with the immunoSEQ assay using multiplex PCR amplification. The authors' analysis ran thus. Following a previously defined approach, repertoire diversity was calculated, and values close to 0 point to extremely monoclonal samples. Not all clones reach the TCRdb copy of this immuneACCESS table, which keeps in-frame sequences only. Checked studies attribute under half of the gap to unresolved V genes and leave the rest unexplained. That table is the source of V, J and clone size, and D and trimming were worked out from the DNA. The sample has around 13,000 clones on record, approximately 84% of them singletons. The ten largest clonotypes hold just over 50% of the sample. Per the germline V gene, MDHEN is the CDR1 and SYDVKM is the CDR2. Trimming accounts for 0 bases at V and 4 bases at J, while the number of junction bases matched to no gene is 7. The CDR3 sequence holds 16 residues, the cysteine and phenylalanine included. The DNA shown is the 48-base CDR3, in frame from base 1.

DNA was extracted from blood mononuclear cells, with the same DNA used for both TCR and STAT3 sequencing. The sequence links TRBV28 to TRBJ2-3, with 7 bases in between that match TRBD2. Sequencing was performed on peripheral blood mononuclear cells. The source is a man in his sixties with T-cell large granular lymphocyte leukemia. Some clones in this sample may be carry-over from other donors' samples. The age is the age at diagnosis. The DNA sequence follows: TGTGCCAGCAGTTTATGGGGGGGAGGGAGTCCAGATACGCAGTATTTT. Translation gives CASSLWGGGSPDTQYF.